The sequence of this T cell receptor beta chain was determined in a study of T cells in narcolepsy. Broader study findings: HCRT-specific and TRIB2-specific autoreactive clonotypes appeared among same-patient CSF and blood CD4+ clonotypes. Some memory CD4+ repertoires had no autoreactive clone sequences. Blood of same and different patients, but not healthy controls, reportedly held recurring autoreactive clonotypes.

Generated by immunoSEQ multiplex PCR, the TCRdb table keeps only in-frame clones and is missing some. Of 30,000 to 40,000 clones in the sample, roughly four fifths are singletons; the top ten hold around 2.6%. The germline gives CDR1 SGHRS, CDR2 YFSETQ. CDR3 length: 17 amino acids. V was pared by 2 bases and J by 3 bases, with 4 bases of the junction left unmatched. A remark on this clone: Its specificity is not known.

The sequence came from a human donor with narcolepsy. Input material: CD45RA- memory CD4+ T cells from PBMCs. The chain couples TRBV5-1 to TRBJ2-1, with 14 positions matching TRBD2. CDR3 residues: CASSFMGLAGVYNEQFF. CDR3 nucleotides: TGCGCCAGCAGCTTCATGGGACTAGCGGGGGTCTACAATGAGCAGTTCTTC.